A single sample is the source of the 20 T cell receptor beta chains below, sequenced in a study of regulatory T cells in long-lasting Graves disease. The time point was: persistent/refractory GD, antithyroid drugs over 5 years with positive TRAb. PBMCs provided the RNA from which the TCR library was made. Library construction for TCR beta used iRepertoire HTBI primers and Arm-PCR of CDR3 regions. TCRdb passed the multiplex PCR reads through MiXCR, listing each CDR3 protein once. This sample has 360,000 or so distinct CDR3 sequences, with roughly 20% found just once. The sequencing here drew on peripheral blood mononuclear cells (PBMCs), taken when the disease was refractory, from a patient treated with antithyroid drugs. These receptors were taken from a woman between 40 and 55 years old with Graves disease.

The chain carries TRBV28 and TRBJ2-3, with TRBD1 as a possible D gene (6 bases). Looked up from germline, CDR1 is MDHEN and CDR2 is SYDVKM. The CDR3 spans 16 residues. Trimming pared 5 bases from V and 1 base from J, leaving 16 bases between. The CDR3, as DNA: TGTGCCAGCAGTCCAAGGGGCGAGGGGGGCACAGATACGCAGTATTTT. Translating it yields CASSPRGEGGTDTQYF.

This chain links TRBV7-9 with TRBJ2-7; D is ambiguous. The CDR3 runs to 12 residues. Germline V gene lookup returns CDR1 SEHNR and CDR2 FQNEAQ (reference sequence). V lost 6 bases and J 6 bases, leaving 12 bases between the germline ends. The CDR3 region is CASSPKVVEQYF. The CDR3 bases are TGTGCCAGCAGTCCCAAAGTCGTCGAGCAGTACTTC.

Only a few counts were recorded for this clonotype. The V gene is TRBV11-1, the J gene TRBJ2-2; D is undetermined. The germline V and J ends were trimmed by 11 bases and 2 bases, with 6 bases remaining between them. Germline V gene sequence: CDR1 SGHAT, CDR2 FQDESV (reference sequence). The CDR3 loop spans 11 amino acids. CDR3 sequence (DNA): TGTGCCGTCCGTAACACCGGGGAGCTGTTTTTT. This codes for CAVRNTGELFF. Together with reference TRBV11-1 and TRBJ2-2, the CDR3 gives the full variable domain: EAEVAQSPRYKITEKSQAVAFWCDPISGHATLYWYRQILGQGPELLVQFQDESVVDDSQLPKDRFSAERLKGVDSTLKIQPAELGDSAMYLCAVRNTGELFFGEGSRLTVL.

The CDR3 DNA is TGTGCCAGCAGTTCGGGACAGGGCGGATACAATGAGCAGTTCTTC. This gives the protein CASSSGQGGYNEQFF. The chain combines TRBV27 with TRBJ2-1; 9 bases match TRBD1. The CDR3 totals 15 residues. Germline lookup yields CDR1 MNHEY and CDR2 SMNVEV (reference sequence). V dropped 4 bases and J dropped 4; count of bases not matched to a gene: 5.

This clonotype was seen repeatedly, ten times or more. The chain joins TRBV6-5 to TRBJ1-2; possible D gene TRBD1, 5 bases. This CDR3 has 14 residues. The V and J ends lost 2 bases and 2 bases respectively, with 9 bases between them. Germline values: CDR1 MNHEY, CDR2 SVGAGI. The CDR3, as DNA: TGTGCCAGCAGTTACGGGGGGAAAAACTATGGCTACACCTTC. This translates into CASSYGGKNYGYTF.

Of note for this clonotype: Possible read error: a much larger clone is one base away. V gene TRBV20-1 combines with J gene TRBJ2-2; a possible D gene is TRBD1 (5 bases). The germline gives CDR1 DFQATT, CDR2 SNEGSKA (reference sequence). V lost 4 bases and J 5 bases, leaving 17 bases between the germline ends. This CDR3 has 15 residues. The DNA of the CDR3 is TGCAGTGCTAAAAAGGGCAGGGCGGATACCGGGGAGCTGTTTTTT. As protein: CSAKKGRADTGELFF.

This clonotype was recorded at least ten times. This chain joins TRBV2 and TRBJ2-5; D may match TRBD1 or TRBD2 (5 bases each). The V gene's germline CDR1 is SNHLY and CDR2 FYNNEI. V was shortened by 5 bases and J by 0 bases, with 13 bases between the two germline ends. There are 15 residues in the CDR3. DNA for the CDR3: TGTGCCAGCAGTACGGTGGGGGTGTACCAAGAGACCCAGTACTTC. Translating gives CASSTVGVYQETQYF.

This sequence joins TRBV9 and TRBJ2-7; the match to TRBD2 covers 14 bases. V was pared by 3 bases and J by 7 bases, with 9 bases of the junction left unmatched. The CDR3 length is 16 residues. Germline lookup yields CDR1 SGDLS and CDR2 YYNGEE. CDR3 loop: CASSARPGLAGVEQYF. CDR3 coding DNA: TGTGCCAGCAGCGCCCGACCGGGACTAGCGGGAGTAGAGCAGTACTTC.

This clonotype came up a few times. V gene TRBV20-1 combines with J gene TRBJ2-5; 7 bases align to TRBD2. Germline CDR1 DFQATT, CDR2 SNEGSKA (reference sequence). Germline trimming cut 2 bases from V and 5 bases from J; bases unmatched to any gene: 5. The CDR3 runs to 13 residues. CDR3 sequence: CSARLRGVETQYF. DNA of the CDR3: TGCAGTGCTAGACTCCGGGGGGTTGAGACCCAGTACTTC.

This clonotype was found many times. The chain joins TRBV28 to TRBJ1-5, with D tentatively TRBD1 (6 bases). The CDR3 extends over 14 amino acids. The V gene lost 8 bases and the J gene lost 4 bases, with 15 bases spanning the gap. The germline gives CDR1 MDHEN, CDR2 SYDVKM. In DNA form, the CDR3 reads TGTGCCAGCGGTGAGGGGGGGAAGAATCAGCCCCAGCATTTT. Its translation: CASGEGGKNQPQHF.

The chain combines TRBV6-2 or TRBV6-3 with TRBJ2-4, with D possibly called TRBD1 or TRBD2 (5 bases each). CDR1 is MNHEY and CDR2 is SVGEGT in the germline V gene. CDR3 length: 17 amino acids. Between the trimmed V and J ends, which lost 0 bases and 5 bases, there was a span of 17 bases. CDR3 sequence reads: CASSYSRGPRRENIQYF. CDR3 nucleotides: TGTGCCAGCAGTTACTCGAGGGGACCCCGACGGGAAAACATTCAGTACTTC.

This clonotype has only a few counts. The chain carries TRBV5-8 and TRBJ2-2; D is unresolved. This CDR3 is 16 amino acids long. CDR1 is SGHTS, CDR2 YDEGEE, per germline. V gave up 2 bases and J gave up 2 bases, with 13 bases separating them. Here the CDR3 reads CASSFGLSENTGELFF. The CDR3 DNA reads TGTGCCAGCAGCTTCGGCCTCAGCGAAAACACCGGGGAGCTGTTTTTT.

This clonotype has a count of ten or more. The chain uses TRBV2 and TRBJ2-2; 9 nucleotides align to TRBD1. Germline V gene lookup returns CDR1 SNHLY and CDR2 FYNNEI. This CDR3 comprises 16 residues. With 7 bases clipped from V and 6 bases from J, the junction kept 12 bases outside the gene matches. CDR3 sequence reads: CASNSLGTGKSGELFF. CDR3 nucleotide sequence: TGTGCCAGCAATAGTCTCGGGACAGGGAAATCCGGGGAGCTGTTTTTT.

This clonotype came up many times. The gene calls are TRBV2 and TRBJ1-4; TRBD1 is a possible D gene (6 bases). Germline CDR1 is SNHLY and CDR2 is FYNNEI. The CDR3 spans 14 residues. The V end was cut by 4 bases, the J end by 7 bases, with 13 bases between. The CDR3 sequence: CASSGPGEIEKLFF. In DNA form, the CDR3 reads TGTGCCAGCAGTGGGCCAGGGGAGATTGAAAAACTGTTTTTT.

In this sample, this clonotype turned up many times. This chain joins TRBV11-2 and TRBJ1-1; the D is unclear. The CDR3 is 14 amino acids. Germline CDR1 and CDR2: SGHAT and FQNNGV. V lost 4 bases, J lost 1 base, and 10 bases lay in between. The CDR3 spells CASSSRGPNTEAFF. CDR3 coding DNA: TGTGCCAGCAGCTCCCGGGGTCCGAACACTGAAGCTTTCTTT. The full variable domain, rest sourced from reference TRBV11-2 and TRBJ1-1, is EAGVAQSPRYKIIEKRQSVAFWCNPISGHATLYWYQQILGQGPKLLIQFQNNGVVDDSQLPKDRFSAERLKGVDSTLKIQPAKLEDSAVYLCASSSRGPNTEAFFGQGTRLTVV.

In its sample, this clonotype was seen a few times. The CDR3 is CASSDFSGGNEQFF. The CDR3 bases are TGTGCCAGCAGTGATTTTAGCGGGGGCAATGAGCAGTTCTTC. The chain employs TRBV2 and TRBJ2-1; TRBD2 aligns across 9 bases. Germline V gene data show CDR1 as SNHLY and CDR2 as FYNNEI. V lost 3 bases, J lost 6 bases, and 3 bases stayed unmatched. The CDR3 length is 14 residues. Full variable domain (missing parts from reference TRBV2 and TRBJ2-1): EPEVTQTPSHQVTQMGQEVILRCVPISNHLYFYWYRQILGQKVEFLVSFYNNEISEKSEIFDDQFSVERPDGSNFTLKIRSTKLEDSAMYFCASSDFSGGNEQFFGPGTRLTVL.

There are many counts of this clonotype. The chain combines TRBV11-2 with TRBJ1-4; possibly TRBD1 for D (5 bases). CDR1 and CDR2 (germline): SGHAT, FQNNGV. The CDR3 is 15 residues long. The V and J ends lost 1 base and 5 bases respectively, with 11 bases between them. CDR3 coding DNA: TGTGCCAGCAGCTTAGTTGAACAGGAAAATGAAAAACTGTTTTTT. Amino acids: CASSLVEQENEKLFF.

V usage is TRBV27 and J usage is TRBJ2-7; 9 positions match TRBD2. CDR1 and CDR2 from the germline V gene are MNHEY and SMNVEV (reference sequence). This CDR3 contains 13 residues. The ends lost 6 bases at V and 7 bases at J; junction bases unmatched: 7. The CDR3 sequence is CASRGGRALEQYF. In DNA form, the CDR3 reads TGTGCCAGCAGGGGCGGGAGGGCCCTGGAGCAGTACTTC.

The CDR3 region is CASSPDPPGAFF. Here the CDR3 DNA reads TGTGCCAGCTCACCAGACCCCCCGGGGGCTTTCTTT. V is TRBV18 and J is TRBJ1-1; no firm D call. Germline V CDR1 and CDR2: KGHSH, LQKENI. The CDR3 has 12 amino acids. V was clipped by 2 bases and J by 11 bases, with 12 bases between them. The full variable domain, in which reference TRBV18 and TRBJ1-1 provide the parts outside the CDR3, is NAGVMQNPRHLVRRRGQEARLRCSPMKGHSHVYWYRQLPEEGLKFMVYLQKENIIDESGMPKERFSAEFPKEGPSILRIQQVVRGDSAAYFCASSPDPPGAFFGQGTRLTVV.

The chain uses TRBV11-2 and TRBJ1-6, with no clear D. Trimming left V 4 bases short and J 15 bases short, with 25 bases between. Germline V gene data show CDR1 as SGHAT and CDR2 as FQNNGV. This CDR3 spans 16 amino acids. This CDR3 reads CASSSLFTATRGSLHF. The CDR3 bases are TGTGCCAGCAGCTCCCTATTCACAGCTACCCGAGGAAGCCTCCACTTT.